Shown below are 2 T cell receptor beta chains from a single sample sequenced in a study of vaccination and CD4 T cells after COVID-19. Antigens of these TCRs are unknown. An Oncomine TCR Beta short-read assay was used to sequence the DNA from cultured CD4+ T cells. TCRdb re-called the PCR reads through MiXCR, storing one row per CDR3 protein. Of over 20,000 distinct CDR3 sequences in the sample, around 33% were seen once. Time point of the sample: late sampling 161 to 241 days after vaccination in a few convalescent patients. Treatment given: approximately 9-day PBMC culture with coronavirus spike peptide pools or control peptides (ViraFEST assay). The input for sequencing was CD4+ T cells from blood, cultured in vitro, taken about 7 months after SARS-CoV-2 vaccination. Receptors were obtained from a human donor who had recovered from COVID-19.

This clonotype was detected only a few times. The chain employs TRBV28 and TRBJ2-7, with TRBD1 matching 10 bases. The junction had 5 bases not matched to a gene; V was cut back by 2 bases and J by 7 bases. The germline V gene encodes CDR1 MDHEN and CDR2 SYDVKM. The CDR3 consists of 14 residues. The CDR3 loop reads CASSLGTGAREQYF. CDR3 coding DNA: TGTGCCAGCAGTTTAGGGACAGGGGCTAGGGAGCAGTACTTC.

The chain uses TRBV12-3 or TRBV12-4 and TRBJ1-2; TRBD1 might be the D (5 bases). The CDR3 loop spans 12 amino acids. The ends were cut back, 8 bases at V and 4 bases at J, with 11 bases in the middle. The CDR3 here is CASGRGSYGYTF. In DNA, the CDR3 is TGTGCCAGCGGGAGGGGCAGCTATGGCTACACCTTC.